This TCR beta chain was found in a study of blood T cell repertoires in COVID-19. On the study more broadly: The United States, Italy and Spain were the sources of the acute and convalescent COVID-19 samples. PBMCs, B-cell-depleted T cells, or T cells provided the cDNA or gDNA that made up the material.

There are 15 residues in the CDR3. J gave up 4 bases and V 1 base, and 4 bases lay outside the gene matches. Germline lookup yields CDR1 SGHTA and CDR2 FQGNSA. Original analysis: Amplification with reference gene primers provided the estimates of nucleated cell counts. Repertoires were generated with immunoSEQ multiplex PCR, while TCRdb's copy carries only in-frame clones and drops some. The DNA gave D and trimming, while V, J and clone size come from that table. The sample has around 300,000 clones, approximately 91% seen once. This TCR was sampled from a woman between 40 and 50 years old who had recovered from COVID-19. Sequences were obtained from peripheral blood. V and J are TRBV7-2 and TRBJ2-7, with 10 bases lining up with TRBD2. Written as DNA, the CDR3 is TGTGCCAGCAGCTTAGAAGCGGGAGGGCCTTACGAGCAGTACTTC. Encoded protein: CASSLEAGGPYEQYF.